This T cell receptor (beta chain) was recorded in a study of post-analysis software for immune sequencing data. The TCR beta cDNA libraries carried unique molecular identifiers. A few hundred thousand cDNA molecules were obtained from around 1 to 9.1 million T cells. TCRdb re-called the PCR reads through MiXCR, storing one row per CDR3 protein. The sample holds some 690,000 distinct CDR3 sequences, 30% seen once. The study, taken as a whole, reports: In patients, about five TRBV segments were more frequent than in controls, with TRBV5-6, TRBV5-1 and TRBV20-1 among them.

Germline V gene lookup returns CDR1 DFQATT and CDR2 SNEGSKA (reference sequence). The CDR3 loop spans 13 amino acids. Turning to this clonotype: The antigen is undetermined.

This TCR derives from a girl between 10 and 17 years old with multiple sclerosis. The chain recombines TRBV20-1 with TRBJ1-5, with D tentatively TRBD1 (6 bases). Sequenced sample: blood. In nucleotides, the CDR3 is TGCACCACCAGGGGAGGGGCCCATCAGCCCCAGCATTTT. It specifies CTTRGGAHQPQHF.